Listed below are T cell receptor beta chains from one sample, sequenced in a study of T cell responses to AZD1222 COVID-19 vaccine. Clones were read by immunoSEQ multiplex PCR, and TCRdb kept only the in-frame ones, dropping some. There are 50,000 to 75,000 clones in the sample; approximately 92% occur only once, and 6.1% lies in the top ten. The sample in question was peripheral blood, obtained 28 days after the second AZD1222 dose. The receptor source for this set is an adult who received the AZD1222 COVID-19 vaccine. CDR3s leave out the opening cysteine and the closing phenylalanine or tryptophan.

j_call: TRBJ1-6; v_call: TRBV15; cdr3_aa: ATSRDRRGNSPLH
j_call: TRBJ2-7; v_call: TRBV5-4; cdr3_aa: ASSPGTSSDEQY
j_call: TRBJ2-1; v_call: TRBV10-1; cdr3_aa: ASGQAEGNNEQF
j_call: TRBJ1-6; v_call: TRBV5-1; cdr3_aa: ASRLEGRNSPLH
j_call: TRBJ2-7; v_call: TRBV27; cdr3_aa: ASTSAFPYEQY
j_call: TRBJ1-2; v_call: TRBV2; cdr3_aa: ASRNRDADYGYT
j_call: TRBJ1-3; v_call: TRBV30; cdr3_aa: ARRGFSGNTIY
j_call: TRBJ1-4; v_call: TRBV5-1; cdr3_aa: ASSQGQGPNEKLF
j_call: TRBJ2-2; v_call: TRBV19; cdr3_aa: ASSTDRAGNTGELF
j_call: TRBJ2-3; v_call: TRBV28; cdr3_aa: ASSPAGGRADTQY
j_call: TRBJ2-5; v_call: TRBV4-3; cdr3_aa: ASSQRYRQEETQY
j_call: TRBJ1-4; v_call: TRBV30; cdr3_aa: ALMGQLAGKLF